The rows below give T cell receptor beta chains drawn from one sample of a study of blood T cell repertoires in COVID-19. Clones were read by immunoSEQ multiplex PCR, and TCRdb kept only the in-frame ones, dropping some. This sample has roughly 170,000 clones, with approximately 90% found just once. The sequencing sample was made of peripheral blood. These receptors came from a woman younger than 35 who had recovered from COVID-19. Each CDR3 is given with its conserved first and last residue. Each record gives: CDR3 protein, CDR3 DNA, V gene, J gene, D gene. The D gene is left open where the match is weak.

cdr3_aa: CASSPFLGTDGTDTQYF
cdr3_nt: TGTGCCAGCAGCCCTTTCTTGGGCACAGACGGCACAGATACGCAGTATTTT
v_call: TRBV7-9
j_call: TRBJ2-3
d_call: -

cdr3_aa: CASSQHTGAGEKLFF
cdr3_nt: TGCGCCAGCAGCCAACATACAGGGGCGGGTGAAAAACTGTTTTTT
v_call: TRBV4-1
j_call: TRBJ1-4
d_call: TRBD1

cdr3_aa: CSVETRENYGYTF
cdr3_nt: TGCAGCGTTGAAACCCGAGAGAACTATGGCTACACCTTC
v_call: TRBV29-1
j_call: TRBJ1-2
d_call: -

cdr3_aa: CASRGGQARYSNQPQHF
cdr3_nt: TGTGCCAGCAGGGGCGGACAGGCCCGCTATAGCAATCAGCCCCAGCATTTT
v_call: TRBV2
j_call: TRBJ1-5
d_call: TRBD1

cdr3_aa: CATRSGTGGGSTEAFF
cdr3_nt: TGTGCCACCCGCTCTGGGACAGGGGGCGGAAGCACTGAAGCTTTCTTT
v_call: TRBV10-3
j_call: TRBJ1-1
d_call: TRBD1

cdr3_aa: CAIQGFSTDTQYF
cdr3_nt: TGTGCCATTCAGGGGTTCTCCACAGATACGCAGTATTTT
v_call: TRBV10-3
j_call: TRBJ2-3
d_call: -

cdr3_aa: CATSRDLAGGGDTQYF
cdr3_nt: TGTGCCACCAGCAGAGATTTAGCGGGAGGCGGGGATACGCAGTATTTT
v_call: TRBV15
j_call: TRBJ2-3
d_call: TRBD2

cdr3_aa: CASRDRPGVNTEAFF
cdr3_nt: TGTGCCAGCAGGGACAGGCCTGGGGTGAACACTGAAGCTTTCTTT
v_call: TRBV6-5
j_call: TRBJ1-1
d_call: TRBD1

cdr3_aa: CASSLWRGASTDTQYF
cdr3_nt: TGTGCCAGCAGCTTGTGGCGGGGGGCTAGCACAGATACGCAGTATTTT
v_call: TRBV5-6
j_call: TRBJ2-3
d_call: TRBD2

cdr3_aa: CASSFGGGGHNEQFF
cdr3_nt: TGTGCCAGCAGCTTTGGCGGGGGCGGCCACAATGAGCAGTTCTTC
v_call: TRBV11-2
j_call: TRBJ2-1
d_call: -

cdr3_aa: CASRGLMNTEAFF
cdr3_nt: TGTGCCAGCAGGGGACTGATGAACACTGAAGCTTTCTTT
v_call: TRBV27
j_call: TRBJ1-1
d_call: -

cdr3_aa: CATQARQADTQYF
cdr3_nt: TGTGCCACCCAGGCTCGTCAAGCAGATACGCAGTATTTT
v_call: TRBV2
j_call: TRBJ2-3
d_call: -

cdr3_aa: CSATTGARAFF
cdr3_nt: TGCAGTGCCACCACAGGGGCAAGGGCTTTCTTT
v_call: TRBV20-1
j_call: TRBJ1-1
d_call: TRBD1

cdr3_aa: CASSLQGRNTEAFF
cdr3_nt: TGTGCCAGTAGTTTACAGGGGCGGAACACTGAAGCTTTCTTT
v_call: TRBV19
j_call: TRBJ1-1
d_call: TRBD1

cdr3_aa: CASSLGTVQETQYF
cdr3_nt: TGCGCCAGCAGCTTGGGGACAGTCCAAGAGACCCAGTACTTC
v_call: TRBV5-1
j_call: TRBJ2-5
d_call: -

cdr3_aa: CASMITGGVDTIYF
cdr3_nt: TGTGCCAGCATGATCACAGGGGGAGTAGACACCATATATTTT
v_call: TRBV7-8
j_call: TRBJ1-3
d_call: TRBD1

cdr3_aa: CASSQVQVFTDTQYF
cdr3_nt: TGTGCCAGCAGCCAAGTCCAGGTTTTCACAGATACGCAGTATTTT
v_call: TRBV4-2
j_call: TRBJ2-3
d_call: -

cdr3_aa: CASSSVNTEAFF
cdr3_nt: TGTGCCAGCAGTTCAGTGAACACTGAAGCTTTCTTT
v_call: TRBV7-9
j_call: TRBJ1-1
d_call: -

cdr3_aa: CAWMRTGSPQPQHF
cdr3_nt: TGTGCCTGGATGAGGACAGGCTCGCCTCAGCCCCAGCATTTT
v_call: TRBV30
j_call: TRBJ1-5
d_call: TRBD1

cdr3_aa: CASSQVLAGGPVGDTQYF
cdr3_nt: TGCGCCAGCAGCCAAGTTCTAGCGGGAGGGCCTGTCGGAGATACGCAGTATTTT
v_call: TRBV4-1
j_call: TRBJ2-3
d_call: TRBD2

cdr3_aa: CASSLEVAGSDNEQFF
cdr3_nt: TGTGCCAGCAGCTTAGAAGTAGCGGGATCTGATAATGAGCAGTTCTTC
v_call: TRBV11-1
j_call: TRBJ2-1
d_call: TRBD2

cdr3_aa: CAISGQGNYGYTF
cdr3_nt: TGTGCCATCTCCGGGCAGGGAAACTATGGCTACACCTTC
v_call: TRBV10-3
j_call: TRBJ1-2
d_call: -

cdr3_aa: CASSVGTSGGHEQFF
cdr3_nt: TGTGCCAGCAGCGTAGGAACTAGCGGGGGTCATGAGCAGTTCTTC
v_call: TRBV9
j_call: TRBJ2-1
d_call: TRBD2

cdr3_aa: CASSYDRRNSPLHF
cdr3_nt: TGTGCCAGCAGCTACGACAGGAGGAATTCACCCCTCCACTTT
v_call: TRBV9
j_call: TRBJ1-6
d_call: -

cdr3_aa: CASSQDRGPNQPQHF
cdr3_nt: TGCGCCAGCAGCCAAGATAGGGGCCCCAATCAGCCCCAGCATTTT
v_call: TRBV4-3
j_call: TRBJ1-5
d_call: -

cdr3_aa: CAISEGEVKGYTF
cdr3_nt: TGTGCCATCAGTGAAGGGGAAGTGAAGGGCTACACCTTC
v_call: TRBV10-3
j_call: TRBJ1-2
d_call: -

cdr3_aa: CASKGTTGPGQYF
cdr3_nt: TGTGCCAGCAAGGGGACGACAGGGCCAGGGCAGTACTTC
v_call: TRBV12-3/TRBV12-4
j_call: TRBJ2-7
d_call: TRBD1

cdr3_aa: CASSLGTSGYNEQFF
cdr3_nt: TGCGCCAGCAGCTTGGGTACTAGCGGTTACAATGAGCAGTTCTTC
v_call: TRBV5-1
j_call: TRBJ2-1
d_call: TRBD2

cdr3_aa: CASSSTGTGGGGYTF
cdr3_nt: TGTGCCAGCAGCTCAACCGGGACAGGGGGAGGTGGCTACACCTTC
v_call: TRBV7-3
j_call: TRBJ1-2
d_call: TRBD1